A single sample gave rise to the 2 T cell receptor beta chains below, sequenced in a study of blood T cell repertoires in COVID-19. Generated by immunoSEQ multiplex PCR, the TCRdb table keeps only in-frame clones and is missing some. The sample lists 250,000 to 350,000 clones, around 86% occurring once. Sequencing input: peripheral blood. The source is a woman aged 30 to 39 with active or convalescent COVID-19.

The CDR3: CASSVGLTGIGDNEQFF. CDR3 nucleotides: TGTGCCAGCAGCGTAGGACTAACAGGGATAGGCGACAATGAGCAGTTCTTC. This chain joins TRBV9 and TRBJ2-1; D might be TRBD1 (6 bases). CDR3 length: 17 amino acids. Trimming removed 0 bases from V and 5 bases from J, with 18 bases in between. The germline gives CDR1 SGDLS, CDR2 YYNGEE.

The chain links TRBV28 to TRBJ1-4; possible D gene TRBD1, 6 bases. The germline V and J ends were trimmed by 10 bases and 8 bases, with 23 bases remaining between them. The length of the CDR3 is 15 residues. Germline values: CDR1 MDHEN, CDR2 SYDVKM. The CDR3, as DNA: TGTGCCACCGGGAGGGATACAGGGTTGGGGGAAAAACTGTTTTTT. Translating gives CATGRDTGLGEKLFF.